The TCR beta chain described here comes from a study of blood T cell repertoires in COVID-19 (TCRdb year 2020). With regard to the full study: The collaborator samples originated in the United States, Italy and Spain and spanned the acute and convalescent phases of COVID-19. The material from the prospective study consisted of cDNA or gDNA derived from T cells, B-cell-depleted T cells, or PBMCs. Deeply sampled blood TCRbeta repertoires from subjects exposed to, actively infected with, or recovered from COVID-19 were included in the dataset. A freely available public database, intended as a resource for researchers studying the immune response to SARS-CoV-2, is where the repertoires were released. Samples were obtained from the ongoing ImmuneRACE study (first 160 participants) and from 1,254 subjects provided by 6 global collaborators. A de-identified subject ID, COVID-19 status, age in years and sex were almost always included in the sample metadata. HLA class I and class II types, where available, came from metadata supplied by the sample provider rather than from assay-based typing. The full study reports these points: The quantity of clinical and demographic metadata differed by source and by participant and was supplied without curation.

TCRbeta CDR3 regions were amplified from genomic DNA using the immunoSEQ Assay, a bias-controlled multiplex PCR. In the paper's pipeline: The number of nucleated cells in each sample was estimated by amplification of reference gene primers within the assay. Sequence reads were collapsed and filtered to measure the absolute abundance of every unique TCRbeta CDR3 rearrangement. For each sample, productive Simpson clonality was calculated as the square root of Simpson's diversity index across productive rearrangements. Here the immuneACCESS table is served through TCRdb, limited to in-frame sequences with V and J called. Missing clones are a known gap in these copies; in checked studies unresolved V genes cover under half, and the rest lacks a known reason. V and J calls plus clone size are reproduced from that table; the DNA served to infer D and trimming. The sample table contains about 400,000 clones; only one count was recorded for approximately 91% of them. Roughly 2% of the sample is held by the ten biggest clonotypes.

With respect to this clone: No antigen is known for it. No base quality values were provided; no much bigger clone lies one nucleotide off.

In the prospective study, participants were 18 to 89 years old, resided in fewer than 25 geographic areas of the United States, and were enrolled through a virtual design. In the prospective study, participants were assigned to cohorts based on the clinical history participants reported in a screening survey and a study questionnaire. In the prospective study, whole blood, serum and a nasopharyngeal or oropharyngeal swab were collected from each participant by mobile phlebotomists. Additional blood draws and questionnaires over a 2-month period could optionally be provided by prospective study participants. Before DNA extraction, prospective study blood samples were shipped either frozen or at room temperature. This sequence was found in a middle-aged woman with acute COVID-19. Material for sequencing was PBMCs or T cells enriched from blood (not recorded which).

Read as DNA, the sequence is TGTGCCAGCAGCCCCCCCGGGGGGACTGACAACTATGGCTACACCTTC. This codes for CASSPPGGTDNYGYTF. In this chain, TRBV5-6 is recombined with TRBJ1-2, and the D gene may be TRBD1, 5 bases matching. The trim is 4 bases for V and 2 bases for J, with a gap of 18 bases between the germline ends. The germline V gene supplies CDR1 SGHDT and CDR2 YYEEEE. CDR3 length: 16 amino acids, cysteine to phenylalanine. Only the CDR3 portion is preserved as DNA: 48 bases, with reading frame beginning at the first base. Joined to the reference TRBV5-6 and TRBJ1-2 proteins, this CDR3 gives the full variable domain: DAGVTQSPTHLIKTRGQQVTLRCSPKSGHDTVSWYQQALGQGPQFIFQYYEEEERQRGNFPDRFSGHQFPNYSSELNVNALLLGDSALYLCASSPPGGTDNYGYTFGSGTRLTVV.